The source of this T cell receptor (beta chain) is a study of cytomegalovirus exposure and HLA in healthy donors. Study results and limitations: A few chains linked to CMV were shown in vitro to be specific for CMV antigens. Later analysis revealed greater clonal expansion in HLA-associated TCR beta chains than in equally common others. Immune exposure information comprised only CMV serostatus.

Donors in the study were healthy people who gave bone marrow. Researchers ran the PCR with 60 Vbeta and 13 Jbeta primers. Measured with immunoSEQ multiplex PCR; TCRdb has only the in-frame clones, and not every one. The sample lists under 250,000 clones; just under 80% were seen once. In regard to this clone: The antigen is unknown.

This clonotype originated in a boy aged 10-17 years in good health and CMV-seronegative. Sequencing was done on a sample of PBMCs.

The CDR3 is CASSQDFATSAYEQYF. DNA for the CDR3: TGTGCCAGCAGCCAAGATTTCGCGACTAGCGCCTACGAGCAGTACTTC. V and J are TRBV4-2 and TRBJ2-7; the match to TRBD2 covers 8 bases. There are 16 residues in the CDR3. Germline trimming cut 0 bases from V and 2 bases from J; bases unmatched to any gene: 6. Germline V gene data show CDR1 as LGHNA and CDR2 as YNFKEQ.